One TCR beta chain is described in this entry. The sample comes from a study of blood T cell repertoires in COVID-19. The method was immunoSEQ multiplex PCR; TCRdb's version includes in-frame clones alone and lacks a portion of them. The sample consists of approximately 79,000 clones, 75% to 85% of them appearing once. Trimming cost V 4 bases and J 6 bases, with 16 bases left between them. Germline CDR1 and CDR2: MDHEN and SYDVKM. This CDR3 region has 14 residues. The rearrangement links TRBV28 to TRBJ2-7; maybe TRBD2 (6 bases). Sequenced input: peripheral blood. The TCR was taken from a woman between 50 and 59 years old with acute or convalescent COVID-19. The CDR3 here is CASSSGLKDPEQYF. CDR3 nucleotide sequence: TGTGCCAGCAGTTCAGGACTAAAGGACCCCGAGCAGTACTTC.